This paragraph covers one TCR beta chain sequence. Which antigen it targets is not known. No much larger clone exists at a distance of one base, and base qualities are not known. TCRbeta CDR3 regions were amplified from genomic DNA using the immunoSEQ Assay, a bias-controlled multiplex PCR. From the authors' description of their analysis: Nucleated cell counts per sample were estimated from amplification of reference gene primers within the assay. To quantify the absolute abundance of each unique TCRbeta CDR3 rearrangement, sequence reads were collapsed and filtered. For each sample, productive Simpson clonality was calculated by taking the square root of Simpson's diversity index across productive rearrangements. The source is immuneACCESS, and TCRdb retained only in-frame sequences with V and J called. Part of the clones is not carried over; for the studies checked, unresolved V genes explain less than half of this, and the remainder is unexplained. V, J and clone size were drawn from that table, and D and trimming were deduced from the DNA. The sample yields fewer than 250,000 clones; 84% were counted once. The biggest ten clones account for under 4.5% of the sample.

The record originates from a study of blood T cell repertoires in COVID-19 (dated by TCRdb to about 2020). In terms of the full investigation: Samples from collaborators originated in the United States, Italy and Spain and spanned both the acute and convalescent phases of COVID-19. The material from the prospective study consisted of cDNA or gDNA derived from T cells, B-cell-depleted T cells, or PBMCs. The dataset comprised deeply sampled blood TCRbeta repertoires from subjects exposed to, actively infected with, or recovered from COVID-19. A freely available public database, intended as a resource for researchers studying the immune response to SARS-CoV-2, is where the repertoires were released. The samples were drawn from the first 160 participants of the ongoing ImmuneRACE study and from over 950 subjects provided by 6 global collaborators. A de-identified subject ID, COVID-19 status, age in years and sex were almost always included in the sample metadata. Where available, HLA class I and class II types were taken from metadata supplied by the sample provider and were not determined by assay-based typing.

The CDR3 goes from the cysteine to the phenylalanine over 17 residues. The DNA shown is the 51-base CDR3, in frame from base 1. The germline V gene (reference sequence) supplies CDR1 SEHNR and CDR2 FQNEAQ. Trimming takes 4 bases off V and 0 bases off J; junction bases not matched to a gene: 7. Overall study outcomes, separate from this receptor: Clinical and demographic metadata were provided uncurated, with the amount varying by source and participant.

Whole blood was collected in K2EDTA tubes by collaborating institutions according to the institutions' own protocols. For TCRbeta analysis, collaborators shipped samples as frozen whole blood, isolated PBMCs, or DNA extracted from either of those sample types. Recombination linked TRBV7-9 to TRBJ2-4, with TRBD2 matching 9 junction bases. The clonotype originates from a man between 50 and 59 years old with acute or convalescent COVID-19. Sequenced sample: peripheral blood. This receptor has the CDR3 CASSSLAGAGAKNIQYF. The nucleotide sequence reads as follows: TGTGCCAGCAGCTCTTTAGCGGGAGCCGGAGCCAAAAACATTCAGTACTTC.